This is a list of T cell receptor beta chains from one sample in a study of T-cell memory formation after mild COVID-19. TCRdb re-called the 5' RACE reads with MiXCR, one entry per CDR3 protein. The repertoire holds 200,000 to 250,000 distinct CDR3 sequences, with around 8.8% as singletons. The source material was PBMCs or a T cell subset sorted from them (not recorded which). All receptors come from a young man who had mild COVID-19 (a few samples of this study predate the infection). Cell type and time point are not known. Each CDR3 is given with its conserved first and last residue. D genes are given only for firm matches. Some rows mark clone size as missing; the rest say once, few, many or name a class of expanded clone.

D: -; size: few; V: TRBV6-5; J: TRBJ2-1; DNA: TGTGCCAGCAGTAACCTCGGGGAGGGGGACAATGAGCAGTTCTTC; CDR3: CASSNLGEGDNEQFF
D: -; size: few; V: TRBV18; J: TRBJ2-3; DNA: TGTGCCAGCTCACCCCCAGGGGTTGCAGATACGCAGTATTTT; CDR3: CASSPPGVADTQYF
D: -; size: many; V: TRBV10-3; J: TRBJ2-7; DNA: TGTGCCATCAGCCGGGACAAATTAAGCGAGCAGTACTTC; CDR3: CAISRDKLSEQYF
D: -; size: few; V: TRBV4-3; J: TRBJ1-2; DNA: TGCGCCAGCAGCCAAGCAACTCCGTCGGGGACAATCACGGGTTATGGCTACACCTTC; CDR3: CASSQATPSGTITGYGYTF
D: TRBD1; size: -; V: TRBV4-3; J: TRBJ2-5; DNA: TGCGCCAGCAGCGACAGGGTGCAAGAGACCCAGTACTTC; CDR3: CASSDRVQETQYF
D: TRBD1; size: few; V: TRBV7-2; J: TRBJ2-7; DNA: TGTGCCAGCAGAGAACAACAGGGGGCGGGCGAGCAGTACTTC; CDR3: CASREQQGAGEQYF
D: TRBD1; size: few; V: TRBV19; J: TRBJ1-5; DNA: TGTGCCAGTACACGTGGGGACAGTCAGGGTCAGCCCCAGCATTTT; CDR3: CASTRGDSQGQPQHF
D: -; size: few; V: TRBV9; J: TRBJ1-3; DNA: TGTGCCAGCGACAAGGGGGCTGGAAACACCATATATTTT; CDR3: CASDKGAGNTIYF
D: TRBD2; size: many; V: TRBV4-2; J: TRBJ2-3; DNA: TGTGCCAGCAGCCAATCCCCAGGGACTAGCGGTGGCACAGATACGCAGTATTTT; CDR3: CASSQSPGTSGGTDTQYF
D: -; size: many; V: TRBV6-2/TRBV6-3; J: TRBJ2-3; DNA: TGTGCCAGCAGCCGACAGATTTCTACGCAGTATTTT; CDR3: CASSRQISTQYF
D: -; size: -; V: TRBV7-2; J: TRBJ2-7; DNA: TGTGCCAGCAGCTTACGGCGAGAAACCTACGAGCAGTACTTC; CDR3: CASSLRRETYEQYF
D: -; size: few; V: TRBV20-1; J: TRBJ1-3; DNA: TGCAGTGCTAGAGTCTTTGACACCATATATTTT; CDR3: CSARVFDTIYF
D: -; size: -; V: TRBV5-1; J: TRBJ2-1; DNA: TGCGCCAGCAGTTCGGCCCCGGGACACTACAATGAGCAGTTCTTC; CDR3: CASSSAPGHYNEQFF
D: -; size: many; V: TRBV12-3/TRBV12-4; J: TRBJ2-3; DNA: TGTGCCACCACTAGGGGCGTAGATACGCAGTATTTT; CDR3: CATTRGVDTQYF
D: TRBD2; size: many; V: TRBV12-3/TRBV12-4; J: TRBJ2-3; DNA: TGTGCCAGCAGTCTGACTAGCAGGGATACGCAGTATTTT; CDR3: CASSLTSRDTQYF
D: -; size: few; V: TRBV10-3; J: TRBJ1-1; DNA: TGTGCCATCAGCTTAACAGGAACTGAAGCTTTCTTT; CDR3: CAISLTGTEAFF
D: TRBD2; size: -; V: TRBV2; J: TRBJ2-5; DNA: TGTGCCAGCAGTGGGGACTATGGAGAGACCCAGTACTTC; CDR3: CASSGDYGETQYF
D: -; size: few; V: TRBV20-1; J: TRBJ1-5; DNA: TGCAGTGCATCCGACGGGGGACCCCAGCATTTT; CDR3: CSASDGGPQHF
D: -; size: -; V: TRBV6-5; J: TRBJ2-1; DNA: TGTGCCAGCACCTCTCGGGGTTTTGGCGAGCAGTTCTTC; CDR3: CASTSRGFGEQFF
D: TRBD1; size: few; V: TRBV4-2; J: TRBJ1-2; DNA: TGTGCCAGCAGCCAAGAGGAGACAGGGGGCTTCGGCTACACCTTC; CDR3: CASSQEETGGFGYTF
D: -; size: -; V: TRBV10-2; J: TRBJ1-6; DNA: TGCGCCAGCGGAAGAGAAAATAATTCACCCCTCCACTTT; CDR3: CASGRENNSPLHF
D: TRBD2; size: -; V: TRBV10-3; J: TRBJ2-4; DNA: TGTGCCATCAGTGAGTCGGGACTTAGCGGGATCCTAGCCAAAAACATTCAGTACTTC; CDR3: CAISESGLSGILAKNIQYF
D: -; size: -; V: TRBV7-2; J: TRBJ2-6; DNA: TGTGCCAGCAGCTTAGGTGGCGGGCGGGCCAACGTCCTGACTTTC; CDR3: CASSLGGGRANVLTF
D: -; size: few; V: TRBV11-2; J: TRBJ2-1; DNA: TGTGCCAGCAGGGCTCAGGGGAATGAGCAGTTCTTC; CDR3: CASRAQGNEQFF
D: TRBD1; size: -; V: TRBV12-3/TRBV12-4; J: TRBJ1-2; DNA: TGTGCCAGCAGCGAAAAAGACAGGGGGCCAATCTATGGCTACACCTTC; CDR3: CASSEKDRGPIYGYTF
D: -; size: -; V: TRBV5-6; J: TRBJ2-3; DNA: TGTGCCAGCAGCTTAGGATTGGGGGGGGCCGGGAATACGCAGTATTTT; CDR3: CASSLGLGGAGNTQYF
D: TRBD1; size: many; V: TRBV7-9; J: TRBJ2-1; DNA: TGTGCCAGCAGCCTCCGGGACAGGGGGCGAAATGAGCAGTTCTTC; CDR3: CASSLRDRGRNEQFF
D: TRBD1; size: -; V: TRBV4-2; J: TRBJ1-2; DNA: TGTGCCAGCAGCCAAGACCGGACAGGGAGTGGTGGCTACACCTTC; CDR3: CASSQDRTGSGGYTF
D: -; size: -; V: TRBV12-3/TRBV12-4; J: TRBJ2-2; DNA: TGTGCCAGCAGGATCAACAGGGGGGGCACCGGGGAGCTGTTTTTT; CDR3: CASRINRGGTGELFF
D: TRBD2; size: many; V: TRBV20-1; J: TRBJ2-1; DNA: TGCAGTGTTCTTAGCGGGGGGGCCTACAATGAGCAGTTCTTC; CDR3: CSVLSGGAYNEQFF
D: TRBD2; size: -; V: TRBV4-3; J: TRBJ2-5; DNA: TGCGCCAGCAGCCCTCGTGGACTAGCCGGACTAGAGACCCAGTACTTC; CDR3: CASSPRGLAGLETQYF
D: TRBD2; size: few; V: TRBV7-2; J: TRBJ2-5; DNA: TGTGCCAGCAGCTTAATAGCTAGCGGGGGCCAAGAGACCCAGTACTTC; CDR3: CASSLIASGGQETQYF
D: -; size: many; V: TRBV5-1; J: TRBJ2-2; DNA: TGCGCCAGCAGCCCCTCGAACACCGGGGAGCTGTTTTTT; CDR3: CASSPSNTGELFF
D: TRBD1; size: -; V: TRBV15; J: TRBJ1-2; DNA: TGTGCCACCAGCGCGTCGACAGGGTCGAACTATGGCTACACCTTC; CDR3: CATSASTGSNYGYTF
D: -; size: few; V: TRBV12-3/TRBV12-4; J: TRBJ1-2; DNA: TGTGCCACCGCGACAGGTAGTGCCTATGGCTACACCTTC; CDR3: CATATGSAYGYTF
D: TRBD1; size: few; V: TRBV7-8; J: TRBJ1-3; DNA: TGTGCCAGCAGCTTAGGGAGGGGGCTTGGAAACACCATATATTTT; CDR3: CASSLGRGLGNTIYF
D: -; size: few; V: TRBV4-1; J: TRBJ1-1; DNA: TGCGCCAGCAGCCCCGCCTCCGGGCTGATGACTGAAGCTTTCTTT; CDR3: CASSPASGLMTEAFF
D: -; size: few; V: TRBV10-3; J: TRBJ1-4; DNA: TGTGCCACAATGAAGCCGGGGGCAGGGGAAAAACTGTTTTTT; CDR3: CATMKPGAGEKLFF
D: -; size: few; V: TRBV9; J: TRBJ1-1; DNA: TGTGCCAGCAGCCCCGAAGCCCAGAACACTGAAGCTTTCTTT; CDR3: CASSPEAQNTEAFF
D: TRBD1; size: many; V: TRBV20-1; J: TRBJ2-4; DNA: TGCAGTGCTAGCGACAGGGGTAGAAACATTCAGTACTTC; CDR3: CSASDRGRNIQYF
D: -; size: -; V: TRBV5-1; J: TRBJ1-5; DNA: TGCGCCAGCAGCTCGACAGCTGATCAGCCCCAGCATTTT; CDR3: CASSSTADQPQHF
D: TRBD1; size: few; V: TRBV7-6; J: TRBJ2-1; DNA: TGTGCCAGCAGCTTGTGGACAGGGAACGTAGAAGAGCAGTTCTTC; CDR3: CASSLWTGNVEEQFF
D: -; size: many; V: TRBV5-5; J: TRBJ2-5; DNA: TGTGCCAGCACCCACAGGGATGGAGAGACCCAGTACTTC; CDR3: CASTHRDGETQYF
D: -; size: -; V: TRBV7-3; J: TRBJ2-5; DNA: TGTGCCAGCAGCTCAAGCGGGCACCAAGAGACCCAGTACTTC; CDR3: CASSSSGHQETQYF
D: -; size: many; V: TRBV5-1; J: TRBJ1-1; DNA: TGCGCCAGCAGCTTGGAGAAAGCGAAAGCTTTCTTT; CDR3: CASSLEKAKAFF
D: TRBD1; size: -; V: TRBV7-2; J: TRBJ1-6; DNA: TGTGCCAGCAGCTTACCCCCGGGACAGGGGTTATATAATTCACCCCTCCACTTT; CDR3: CASSLPPGQGLYNSPLHF
D: TRBD1; size: many; V: TRBV7-9; J: TRBJ1-2; DNA: TGTGCCAGCAGTTGGACAGGGGACTATGGCTACACCTTC; CDR3: CASSWTGDYGYTF
D: TRBD1; size: -; V: TRBV5-1; J: TRBJ2-3; DNA: TGCGCCAGCAGCAACAGGGGGCGCGTAGATACGCAGTATTTT; CDR3: CASSNRGRVDTQYF
D: TRBD2; size: few; V: TRBV5-1; J: TRBJ2-1; DNA: TGCGCCAGCAGCTTGTTTCTAGCGGGGGGGAACTCCTACAATGAGCAGTTCTTC; CDR3: CASSLFLAGGNSYNEQFF
D: -; size: few; V: TRBV7-2; J: TRBJ2-5; DNA: TGTGCCAGCAGAACAGCGGCGCAAGAGACCCAGTACTTC; CDR3: CASRTAAQETQYF
D: -; size: few; V: TRBV5-1; J: TRBJ1-1; DNA: TGCGCCAGCAGCTGGGGGGCGGCGAACACTGAAGCTTTCTTT; CDR3: CASSWGAANTEAFF
D: TRBD2; size: few; V: TRBV3-1; J: TRBJ2-3; DNA: TGTGCCAGCAGCCCCCCGGGACTAGCGGACCACTTCCGGTATTTT; CDR3: CASSPPGLADHFRYF
D: TRBD2; size: few; V: TRBV5-1; J: TRBJ2-3; DNA: TGCGCCAGCAGCTTGGAGAACGGGGGGAGGAATACGCAGTATTTT; CDR3: CASSLENGGRNTQYF